These T cell receptor beta chains were read from a single sample in a study of blood T cell repertoires in COVID-19. The protocol was immunoSEQ multiplex PCR, while the TCRdb copy is restricted to in-frame clones and leaves out a portion. The table lists approximately 230,000 clones, about 85% of them singletons. The material sequenced was peripheral blood. The receptors come from a man between 18 and 35 years old with active or convalescent COVID-19. CDR3s include the opening cysteine and the closing phenylalanine or tryptophan. A D gene is named only where the DNA matches it firmly. Size tells how often a clone was seen (once, few, many) or the class of an expanded clone, and some rows leave it out.

d_call | j_call | clone_size | v_call | cdr3_nt | cdr3_aa
TRBD1 | TRBJ2-7 | NA | TRBV6-8 | TGTGCCAGCAGTTATAGGCTGCCCGGGACAGGGCCAAGGGTACCGGGCGAGCAGTACTTC | CASSYRLPGTGPRVPGEQYF
NA | TRBJ1-1 | NA | TRBV12-3/TRBV12-4 | TGTGCCAGCAGTTTGTGGCAGAATACTGAAGCTTTCTTT | CASSLWQNTEAFF
NA | TRBJ2-3 | NA | TRBV18 | TGTGCCAGCTCACGTAGCAGGGGTTCGAGCGCAGATACGCAGTATTTT | CASSRSRGSSADTQYF
TRBD1 | TRBJ2-7 | NA | TRBV19 | TGTGCCAGTAGTATAAGGGACAGGGGGCCCTACGAGCAGTACTTC | CASSIRDRGPYEQYF
TRBD1 | TRBJ1-6 | NA | TRBV2 | TGTGCCAGCAGTAGACAGGGCTTAGGGGATTCACCCCTCCACTTT | CASSRQGLGDSPLHF
TRBD1 | TRBJ1-1 | few | TRBV18 | TGTGCCAGCTCACCACCGGGCGGGACAGGGGTTTTGTCAGCTTTCTTT | CASSPPGGTGVLSAFF
NA | TRBJ1-4 | NA | TRBV6-5 | TGTGCCAGCAGCCTGGGGCGGGGGCGACAAGAAAAACTGTTTTTT | CASSLGRGRQEKLFF
TRBD1 | TRBJ1-1 | NA | TRBV29-1 | TGCAGCGTTGAATTGGACAGGGCTTTTGAAGCTTTCTTT | CSVELDRAFEAFF
TRBD2 | TRBJ2-1 | NA | TRBV29-1 | TGCAGCGTTGAGGGGGGACTAGCGGGCTACAATGAGCAGTTCTTC | CSVEGGLAGYNEQFF
NA | TRBJ2-5 | NA | TRBV10-1 | TGCGCCAGCAGTGATTTGGGAGACGAGACCCAGTACTTC | CASSDLGDETQYF
TRBD2 | TRBJ2-7 | NA | TRBV13 | TGTGCCAGCAGCTCGGTAGCTAGCGGGGGGGCGGCCGAGCAGTACTTC | CASSSVASGGAAEQYF
NA | TRBJ1-1 | few | TRBV10-3 | TGTGCCATCAGTGGCCACACAAAAGAAGCTTTCTTT | CAISGHTKEAFF
TRBD2 | TRBJ2-3 | NA | TRBV15 | TGTGCCACCAGCAGATCCGGGACTAGCGACACAGATACGCAGTATTTT | CATSRSGTSDTDTQYF
NA | TRBJ1-3 | NA | TRBV6-5 | TGTGCCAGCCACGGGGGATTTGGAAACACCATATATTTT | CASHGGFGNTIYF
TRBD1 | TRBJ1-6 | NA | TRBV7-9 | TGTGCCAGCAGCTTAGGTCATGGGACAGGGCAATCACCCCTCCACTTT | CASSLGHGTGQSPLHF
TRBD2 | TRBJ2-5 | NA | TRBV5-1 | TGCGCCAGCAGCCCGGGACTAGCGGGAGGGATCCAAGAGACCCAGTACTTC | CASSPGLAGGIQETQYF
TRBD1 | TRBJ1-6 | once | TRBV10-3 | TGTGCCATCGGAAATGGACAGGGGGGTAATTCACCCCTCCACTTT | CAIGNGQGGNSPLHF
NA | TRBJ2-3 | NA | TRBV11-1 | TGTGCCAGCAGCAGGACTTCCGTCGGGTATACGCAGTATTTT | CASSRTSVGYTQYF
NA | TRBJ1-1 | NA | TRBV29-1 | TGCAGCGTCCAGACTATCATGAACACTGAAGCTTTCTTT | CSVQTIMNTEAFF
TRBD1 | TRBJ1-4 | NA | TRBV10-1 | TGCGCCAGCACCCCAAGACAGGGGGCGGGTGAAAAACTGTTTTTT | CASTPRQGAGEKLFF
NA | TRBJ2-7 | NA | TRBV28 | TGTGCCAGCAGTTTAGACAGGTATAACGAGCAGTACTTC | CASSLDRYNEQYF
TRBD2 | TRBJ2-3 | NA | TRBV29-1 | TGCAGCGTCCTGGGACTAGCGGAACAAGATCCAGATACGCAGTATTTT | CSVLGLAEQDPDTQYF
TRBD2 | TRBJ2-3 | once | TRBV27 | TGTGCCAGCAGTTTGGTTCCGGGACTAGTCACAGATACGCAGTATTTT | CASSLVPGLVTDTQYF
NA | TRBJ2-2 | NA | TRBV7-2 | TGTGCCAGCAGCACTAGAAGGCCCGGGGAGCTGTTTTTT | CASSTRRPGELFF
NA | TRBJ2-7 | NA | TRBV2 | TGTGCCAGCAGTGAAACGCAGGAGCAGTACTTC | CASSETQEQYF
NA | TRBJ1-4 | NA | TRBV30 | TGTGCCTGGACGGAGGGGAATGAAAAACTGTTTTTT | CAWTEGNEKLFF
TRBD2 | TRBJ2-5 | NA | TRBV6-6 | TGTGCCAGCAGCCTGGGGGGGACGGCTGGGGAGACCCAGTACTTC | CASSLGGTAGETQYF
TRBD2 | TRBJ2-1 | NA | TRBV20-1 | TGCAGTGCTAGTCTGCGACTAGCGGGCCCCAGCTCCTACAATGAGCAGTTCTTC | CSASLRLAGPSSYNEQFF
NA | TRBJ2-7 | NA | TRBV6-1 | TGTGCCAGCAGTGAAGGTTGGAGCTCCTACGAGCAGTACTTC | CASSEGWSSYEQYF
TRBD2 | TRBJ2-1 | NA | TRBV2 | TGTGCCAGCAGTGAATGGGGTGGGACTAACTACAATGAGCAGTTCTTC | CASSEWGGTNYNEQFF
NA | TRBJ2-7 | NA | TRBV6-6 | TGTGCCAGCAGTTATAGCCTGACCTACGAGCAGTACTTC | CASSYSLTYEQYF
TRBD2 | TRBJ2-1 | NA | TRBV13 | TGTGCCAGTACGAAGCCGGGACTAGCGGGGTCCTACAATGAGCAGTTCTTC | CASTKPGLAGSYNEQFF
TRBD2 | TRBJ2-3 | NA | TRBV2 | TGTGCCAGCCGCGAAGGACTAGCGGGAGATACGCAGTATTTT | CASREGLAGDTQYF
NA | TRBJ2-1 | NA | TRBV14 | TGTGCCAGCAGCCAAGCTCTTGAGCAGTTCTTC | CASSQALEQFF
NA | TRBJ1-2 | NA | TRBV25-1 | TGTGCCACCTCTCAGGGCTTCAACTATGGCTACACCTTC | CATSQGFNYGYTF
TRBD2 | TRBJ2-1 | NA | TRBV5-1 | TGCGCCAGCAGCTTTGGACTAGCGGGGGACCCTTACAATGAGCAGTTCTTC | CASSFGLAGDPYNEQFF
NA | TRBJ1-1 | few | TRBV7-8 | TGTGCCAGCAGCTTAGTAGGACAGAACACTGAAGCTTTCTTT | CASSLVGQNTEAFF
NA | TRBJ1-2 | NA | TRBV11-2 | TGTGCCAGCAGCTTAGTCGTTCCAGGGTTGGGGTACACCTTC | CASSLVVPGLGYTF
NA | TRBJ1-5 | NA | TRBV28 | TGTGCCAGCAGTAGGGCCAACGGGGTCAGTCAGCCCCAGCATTTT | CASSRANGVSQPQHF
TRBD2 | TRBJ2-1 | few | TRBV6-6 | TGTGCCAGCAGGGGACTAGCGGCGTCCTACAATGAGCAGTTCTTC | CASRGLAASYNEQFF
NA | TRBJ1-5 | NA | TRBV30 | TGTGCCTGGAGTAGGGGGATCAATCAGCCCCAGCATTTT | CAWSRGINQPQHF
NA | TRBJ1-1 | NA | TRBV2 | TGTGCCAGCAGAGAGGGTTTGAACACTGAAGCTTTCTTT | CASREGLNTEAFF